The T cell receptor beta chain under discussion was sequenced for a study of beta chain features in type 1 diabetes. Whole-study context: Cell yields, gender and age were comparable in patients and healthy donors.

All of the isolated RNA was reverse transcribed, so expressed TCRB transcripts were sequenced. Clones were sequenced by immunoSEQ multiplex PCR, and TCRdb holds only the in-frame ones, with some missing. The profile shows some 640,000 clones, around an eighth of them singletons. Unmatched junction bases numbered 17, after V lost 8 bases and J lost 5 bases. CDR1 and CDR2 (germline): SGHRS, YFSETQ. CDR3 length: 16 amino acids. Study results and caveats: Shorter TCRB CDR3s, moderately but significantly so, marked every one of the four CD4+ subsets in Type 1 diabetes patients. Individuals with type 1 diabetes displayed fewer insertions and more deletions at VDJ junctions. In cDNA sequencing, cells with high TCR expression could be over-represented.

Details on this clone: Its antigen remains unknown.

This receptor was identified in a man younger than 35 with type 1 diabetes. Sample: naive CD4+ T cells from blood. The chain employs TRBV5-1 and TRBJ2-7; 9 positions match TRBD1. The CDR3 sequence: CASHPHSGQGSDEQYF. The CDR3 nucleotides are TGCGCCAGTCACCCTCATTCGGGACAGGGAAGTGACGAGCAGTACTTC.